Shown below are 19 T cell receptor beta chains from a single sample sequenced in a study of cytomegalovirus exposure and HLA in healthy donors. PCR amplification relied on 60 Vbeta primers (plus 13 Jbeta primers). Assay: immunoSEQ multiplex PCR; the TCRdb copy retains only in-frame clones and omits some. Of approximately 79,000 clones in the sample, around four fifths were seen once. The sequenced material came from PBMCs. All receptors come from a boy between 10 and 17 years old in good health and CMV-seronegative.

This clone appeared a single time. The rearrangement links TRBV7-9 to TRBJ1-1, with unresolved D. Between the trimmed V and J ends, which lost 5 bases and 3 bases, there was a span of 13 bases. CDR3 size: 14 residues. Germline V gives CDR1 SEHNR, CDR2 FQNEAQ (reference sequence). CDR3 coding DNA: TGTGCCAGCAGCCCCTCCCCGCGGGACACTGAAGCTTTCTTT. Its translation is CASSPSPRDTEAFF.

The rearrangement joins TRBV7-8 to TRBJ1-1; 7 bases fit TRBD1. The CDR3 totals 18 residues. Germline lookup yields CDR1 SGHVS and CDR2 FQNEAQ. J lost 2 bases, V lost 0 bases, and 12 bases had no gene match. CDR3 region: CASSLAMVRTGINTEAFF. The CDR3 DNA follows: TGTGCCAGCAGCTTAGCGATGGTTAGGACAGGAATCAACACTGAAGCTTTCTTT.

V is TRBV15 and J is TRBJ1-2; 8 bases fit TRBD1. This CDR3 has 15 amino acids. The J segment lost 10 bases and the V segment lost 0 bases, leaving 10 bases of the junction unmatched. CDR1 LNHNV and CDR2 YYDKDF come from the germline V gene (reference sequence). The CDR3 protein is CATSRDPRGPLYYTF. CDR3 nucleotide sequence: TGTGCCACCAGCAGAGATCCCAGGGGGCCCCTATACTACACCTTC.

The V and J genes are TRBV21-1 and TRBJ1-2. TRBV21-1 is a known pseudogene. The CDR3 length is 15 residues. In DNA form, the CDR3 reads TGTGCCAGCAGCAATGACCAATCCGGGAACTATGGCTACACCTTC. It encodes CASSNDQSGNYGYTF.

The chain links TRBV19 to TRBJ1-4, with TRBD1 as a possible D gene (5 bases). CDR3 size: 12 residues. Trimming took 4 bases from V and 15 from J, leaving 15 bases between them. Per the germline V gene, CDR1 is LNHDA and CDR2 is SQIVND (reference sequence). DNA for the CDR3: TGTGCCAGTAGTAAACGCGGGACCGACTTGTTTTTT. Translation: CASSKRGTDLFF.

The chain joins TRBV2 to TRBJ2-7, with D possibly matching TRBD1 (6 bases). V was clipped by 6 bases and J by 0 bases, with 15 bases between them. The CDR3 loop spans 15 amino acids. Per germline, CDR1 SNHLY and CDR2 FYNNEI. The CDR3 DNA reads TGTGCCAGCAGCCCACGAGGGGGTAGCTCCTACGAGCAGTACTTC. Translated: CASSPRGGSSYEQYF. Using reference TRBV2 and TRBJ2-7 for the parts outside the CDR3, the full variable domain is EPEVTQTPSHQVTQMGQEVILRCVPISNHLYFYWYRQILGQKVEFLVSFYNNEISEKSEIFDDQFSVERPDGSNFTLKIRSTKLEDSAMYFCASSPRGGSSYEQYFGPGTRLTVT.

This chain uses TRBV7-2 with TRBJ2-6; a possible D gene is TRBD2 (6 bases). This CDR3 region has 16 residues. The V and J ends lost 5 bases and 0 bases respectively, with 11 bases between them. In germline, CDR1 is SGHTA, CDR2 FQGNSA. This CDR3 is CASSEGLNSGANVLTF. The CDR3 nucleotides are TGTGCCAGCAGCGAGGGACTGAACTCTGGGGCCAACGTCCTGACTTTC.

This sequence joins TRBV29-1 and TRBJ2-7, with D uncertain. V lost 5 bases and J 4 bases, leaving 9 bases between the germline ends. The V gene's germline CDR1 is SQVTM and CDR2 ANQGSEA. The CDR3 length is 11 residues. CDR3 DNA: TGCAGCGTTTTAGAAGTGTACGAGCAGTACTTC. As protein: CSVLEVYEQYF.

The chain uses TRBV30 and TRBJ2-7, with 7 bases identical to TRBD1. Germline trimming cut 1 base from V and 4 bases from J; bases unmatched to any gene: 4. Germline V CDR1 and CDR2: GTSNPN, SVGIG (reference sequence). This CDR3 comprises 13 residues. Here the CDR3 reads CAWSGTGPYEQYF. The DNA of the CDR3 is TGTGCCTGGAGTGGGACAGGACCTTACGAGCAGTACTTC.

The rearrangement uses TRBV25-1 and TRBJ1-2; D unclear. CDR1 MGHDK and CDR2 SYGVNS come from the germline V gene. This CDR3 has 15 amino acids. Trimming removed 4 bases from V and 8 bases from J, with 20 bases in between. The CDR3 reads CASSALGGSGRGYTF. In nucleotides, the CDR3 is TGTGCCAGCAGTGCCCTCGGCGGGTCCGGCCGGGGCTACACCTTC.

This chain uses TRBV7-8 with TRBJ2-3, with a possible D match to TRBD2 (6 bases). Deletions cut 8 bases from V and 0 bases from J, with 12 bases between. CDR3 length equals 14 residues. CDR1 and CDR2 from the germline V gene are SGHVS and FQNEAQ. CDR3 DNA: TGTGCCAGCTGCGCAGGGACTAGCACAGATACGCAGTATTTT. Translated: CASCAGTSTDTQYF.

The chain recombines TRBV10-1 with TRBJ2-2, with a tentative D call TRBD1 (6 bases). The CDR3 length is 12 residues. V was cut by 10 bases and J by 8 bases, with 14 bases left in between. Per germline, CDR1 WNHNN and CDR2 SYGVQD (reference sequence). This CDR3 is CATPITGGELFF. CDR3 coding DNA: TGCGCCACCCCTATAACAGGGGGGGAGCTGTTTTTT.

This chain connects TRBV9 to TRBJ1-1; 8 bases match TRBD1. J lost 10 bases, V lost 0 bases, and 8 bases had no gene match. Germline-derived CDR1 and CDR2 are SGDLS and YYNGEE. The CDR3 sequence is 14 residues long. CDR3 nucleotide sequence: TGTGCCAGCAGCGTAGGGGACAGGCAGAGGGGAGCTTTCTTT. Residues: CASSVGDRQRGAFF.

J is TRBJ2-2 and V is TRBV10-3, with TRBD1 matching over 9 bases. Per germline, CDR1 ENHRY and CDR2 SYGVKD. Germline trimming cut 2 bases from V and 5 bases from J; bases unmatched to any gene: 3. This CDR3 comprises 15 residues. CDR3 in DNA: TGTGCCATCAGTGAGGGGACAGGGAGAACCGGGGAGCTGTTTTTT. Translated: CAISEGTGRTGELFF.

The V and J genes are TRBV7-9 and TRBJ1-1; D not resolved. The germline V gene encodes CDR1 SEHNR and CDR2 FQNEAQ (reference sequence). This CDR3 contains 14 residues. V lost 5 bases and J lost 0, with 10 bases in between. The DNA of the CDR3 is TGTGCCAGCAGCCCCCAGGCCATGAACACTGAAGCTTTCTTT. As protein: CASSPQAMNTEAFF.

This clone was found once. This rearrangement joins TRBV7-2 to TRBJ2-3; no definite D call. The CDR3 covers 16 residues. The germline CDR1 and CDR2 sequences are SGHTA and FQGNSA. Trimming removed 3 bases at V and 0 bases at J, with 13 bases between. The CDR3 bases are TGTGCCAGCAGCTTGTTCTTGGCCGCTAGCACAGATACGCAGTATTTT. This sequence encodes CASSLFLAASTDTQYF. Variable domain in full (rest from reference TRBV7-2 and TRBJ2-3): GAGVSQSPSNKVTEKGKDVELRCDPISGHTALYWYRQSLGQGLEFLIYFQGNSAPDKSGLPSDRFSAERTGGSVSTLTIQRTQQEDSAVYLCASSLFLAASTDTQYFGPGTRLTVL.

This chain connects TRBV29-1 to TRBJ1-1; 9 bases are a match to TRBD1. After removal of 7 bases from V and 5 bases from J, the junction contained 11 bases not matched to a gene. Germline V gives CDR1 SQVTM, CDR2 ANQGSEA. The length of the CDR3 is 14 residues. The chain's CDR3 is CSGYRGLGLTEAFF. The CDR3 region has the DNA TGCAGCGGCTACAGGGGGCTGGGGCTAACTGAAGCTTTCTTT.

The chain joins TRBV29-1 to TRBJ2-1, with 13 bases fitting TRBD2. The CDR3 covers 17 residues. V shed 3 bases and J 4 bases; nucleotides not matched to a gene: 9. The germline CDR1 and CDR2 sequences are SQVTM and ANQGSEA. The CDR3 sequence is CSVDTSGRAVVYNEQFF. As DNA, the CDR3 is TGCAGCGTTGATACTAGCGGGAGGGCAGTGGTATACAATGAGCAGTTCTTC.

The chain joins TRBV9 to TRBJ2-1; 11 bases agree with TRBD2. The CDR3 covers 15 residues. From germline, CDR1 is SGDLS and CDR2 YYNGEE. The V and J ends lost 3 bases and 8 bases, in that order; junction bases with no gene match: 7. For the CDR3, the DNA is TGTGCCAGCAGCGGTCGACTAGCGGGGAGAGATGAGCAGTTCTTC. Its protein product is CASSGRLAGRDEQFF. The full variable domain, rest sourced from reference TRBV9 and TRBJ2-1, is DSGVTQTPKHLITATGQRVTLRCSPRSGDLSVYWYQQSLDQGLQFLIQYYNGEERAKGNILERFSAQQFPDLHSELNLSSLELGDSALYFCASSGRLAGRDEQFFGPGTRLTVL.